This TCR beta chain was obtained from a study of T cell responses to AZD1222 COVID-19 vaccine. Only in-frame clones appear in the TCRdb table, and some are missing; sequencing was by immunoSEQ multiplex PCR. The sample includes approximately 120,000 clones, roughly nine tenths of them seen just once. Broader study findings: Mapped onto spike, vaccine-associated CD4 TCRs spanned it and were dominant at 160-218 and 743-854. Donor demographics were predominantly white British with a female majority; clonal diversity may be underestimated.

CDR1 is SGHRS and CDR2 is YFSETQ in the germline V gene. The V and J ends lost 0 bases and 4 bases respectively, with 10 bases between them. The CDR3 runs 14 residues. Regarding this clone: Its antigen is unknown.

The sequenced sample was peripheral blood, obtained 28 days after the second AZD1222 dose. The gene calls are TRBV5-1 and TRBJ1-1, with D possibly TRBD1 on 5 matching bases. This receptor was taken from an adult who received the AZD1222 COVID-19 vaccine. The CDR3 nucleotides are TGCGCCAGCAGCTTGGGCACGGGACCCACTGAAGCTTTCTTT. It translates to CASSLGTGPTEAFF. Looking up the rest from reference TRBV5-1 and TRBJ1-1 gives the full variable domain: KAGVTQTPRYLIKTRGQQVTLSCSPISGHRSVSWYQQTPGQGLQFLFEYFSETQRNKGNFPGRFSGRQFSNSRSEMNVSTLELGDSALYLCASSLGTGPTEAFFGQGTRLTVV.